The clone carrying this T cell receptor beta chain was recorded once. The data belong to a study of blood T cell repertoires in COVID-19. Using immunoSEQ multiplex PCR, the repertoire was profiled, and TCRdb retains in-frame clones only, with some absent. The sample yields approximately 250,000 clones, 70% to 90% seen once. The source of this sequence is a woman in her seventies with COVID-19, enrolled during active disease. Material for sequencing was peripheral blood.

Here the CDR3 DNA reads TGTGCCAGCAGTCCGTTACAGGGGGCGAGAGGAGCTTTCTTT. The encoded protein is CASSPLQGARGAFF. V is TRBV5-4 and J is TRBJ1-1; 9 positions agree with TRBD1. The CDR3 consists of 14 residues. Looked up from germline, CDR1 is SGHNT and CDR2 is YYREEE (reference sequence). Losses at the gene ends were 5 bases for V and 10 bases for J; bases not matched to a gene: 12.